This paragraph reports one TCR beta chain. In this sample, this clonotype turned up many times. This receptor's antigen is unknown. Base-call qualities are not available, and no considerably larger clone is one nucleotide away. V is trimmed back by 6 bases and J by 7 bases, and the junction contains 13 bases that no gene match accounts for. The CDR3, cysteine through phenylalanine, is 17 amino acids long. The retained sequence is limited to the CDR3, 51 bases, with the frame set at the first base. The germline V gene gives CDR1 as MNHNS and CDR2 as SASEGT. The meaning of the sample's time point label: persistent/refractory GD, antithyroid drugs over 5 years with positive TRAb. RNA was extracted from PBMCs in TRIzol for both TCR sequencing and RNA sequencing. The diagnosis of Graves' disease was made according to American Thyroid Association guidelines. The patients came from an endocrinology department in Xi'an, China. From each patient, around 9 milliliters of peripheral blood was collected into an EDTA anticoagulant tube. Ficoll Paque Plus density gradient separation was used to isolate PBMCs, and no further T cell sorting was performed. An Agilent 2100 Bioanalyzer and agarose gel were used to assess RNA quality, and a NanoDrop 2000 was used to measure RNA concentration.

Library construction relied on multiplex PCR. Instrument used: Illumina HiSeq 4000. iRepertoire HTBI primers and Arm-PCR amplification of CDR3 regions were used to construct TCR beta libraries. PCR products were gel purified before sequencing. The published analysis was carried out like this. A total of 62 TRBV and 14 TRBJ segments were identified across samples and were used for gene usage analysis of CDR3 amino acid clonotypes. COPE and FqMerger were used to merge filtered high-quality paired reads into contigs. BLAST was used to align contigs to IMGT TRBV, TRBD and TRBJ reference genes, and CDR3 was defined according to IMGT. Any clonotype with a frequency above 0.1% was classified as a highly expanded clone. Shannon entropy served as the measure of repertoire diversity, while the Gini coefficient captured V-J evenness. Clonotypes shared by more than one individual were considered public. TCRdb passed the public sequencing reads through fastp at Q25 and MiXCR, retaining productive beta sequences. Rows matching on CDR3 protein sequence are summarized as one entry with the most common DNA and genes. The V and J calls, along with clone size, are taken from TCRdb and not from the paper's own processing. In all, the sample holds nearly 350,000 distinct CDR3 sequences, and about 20% of those were seen once. The top ten constitute less than 35% of the sample.

These data are taken from a study of regulatory T cells in long-lasting Graves disease (dated by TCRdb to about 2021). General notes on the study: Persistent Graves' disease meant more than 5 years of antithyroid drug treatment with TSH receptor autoantibodies that stayed positive. This study used TCR sequencing and RNA sequencing of peripheral blood to compare persistent Graves' disease patients against newly diagnosed Graves' disease patients. On average, persistent Graves' disease patients in the clinical cohort had been on antithyroid drugs for about 10 years. The study took place in China and was registered as a clinical trial. A total of approximately 35 samples were covered by TCR sequencing, comprising approximately 13 persistent and around 20 newly diagnosed Graves' disease patients. Summary of the overall study and its limitations: As a limitation, the authors acknowledged that the small sample size may reduce accuracy. Persistent disease showed preferential use of TRBV28, TRBJ1-2 and TRBJ2-5, whereas newly diagnosed disease favored TRBV20-1 and TRBJ2-1. The study examined only peripheral blood because the primary lesion, thyroid tissue, could not be accessed. Lower TCR Shannon entropy and fewer highly expanded clones were observed in persistent Graves' disease patients than in newly diagnosed patients, which suggested clonal expansion. Sequencing and analysis were limited to the TCR beta chain. Persistent patients shared more public clonotypes among themselves (2,741) than newly diagnosed patients did (more than 850).

The rearrangement combines TRBV6-1 with TRBJ2-5, and TRBD2 matches 14 of the central bases. The TCR comes from a female donor with Graves disease. The source material was peripheral blood mononuclear cells (PBMCs), sampled when the disease was refractory, from a patient treated with antithyroid drugs. The nucleotide sequence reads as follows: TGTGCCAGCAGGAGGGACAGACTAGCGGGGGGGCCTAGGACCCAGTACTTC. This gives the protein CASRRDRLAGGPRTQYF.